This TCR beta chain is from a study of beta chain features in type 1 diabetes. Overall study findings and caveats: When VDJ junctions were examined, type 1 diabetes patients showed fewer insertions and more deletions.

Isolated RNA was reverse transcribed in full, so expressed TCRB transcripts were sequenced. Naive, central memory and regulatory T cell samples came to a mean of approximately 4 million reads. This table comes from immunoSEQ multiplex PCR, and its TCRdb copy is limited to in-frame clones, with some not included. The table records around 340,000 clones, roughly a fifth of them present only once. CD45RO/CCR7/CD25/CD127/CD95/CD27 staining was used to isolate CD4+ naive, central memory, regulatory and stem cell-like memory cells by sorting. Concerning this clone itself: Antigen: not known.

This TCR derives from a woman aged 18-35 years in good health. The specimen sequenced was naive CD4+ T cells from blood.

The chain's CDR3 is CASSQSQGPQETQYF. In nucleotides, the CDR3 is TGTGCCAGCAGCCAATCACAGGGCCCTCAAGAGACCCAGTACTTC. The rearrangement links TRBV4-2 to TRBJ2-5; the D gene is possibly TRBD1 (6 bases). This CDR3 comprises 15 residues. CDR1 is LGHNA, CDR2 YNFKEQ, per germline. The V end lost 2 bases, the J end lost 2 bases, and 12 bases lay between the germline ends.